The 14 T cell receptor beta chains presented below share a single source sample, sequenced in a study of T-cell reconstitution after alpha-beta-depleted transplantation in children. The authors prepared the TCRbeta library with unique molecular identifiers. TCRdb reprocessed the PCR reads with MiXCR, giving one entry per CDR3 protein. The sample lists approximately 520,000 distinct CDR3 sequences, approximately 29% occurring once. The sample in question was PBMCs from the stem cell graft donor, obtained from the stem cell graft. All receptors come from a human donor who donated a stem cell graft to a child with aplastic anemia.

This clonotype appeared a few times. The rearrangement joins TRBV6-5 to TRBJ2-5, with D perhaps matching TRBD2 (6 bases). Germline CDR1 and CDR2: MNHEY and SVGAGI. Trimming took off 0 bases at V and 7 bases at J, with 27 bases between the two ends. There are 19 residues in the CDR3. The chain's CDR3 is CASSYSPYRERSWEGTQYF. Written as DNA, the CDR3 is TGTGCCAGCAGTTACTCCCCTTATCGGGAGAGGTCTTGGGAAGGGACCCAGTACTTC.

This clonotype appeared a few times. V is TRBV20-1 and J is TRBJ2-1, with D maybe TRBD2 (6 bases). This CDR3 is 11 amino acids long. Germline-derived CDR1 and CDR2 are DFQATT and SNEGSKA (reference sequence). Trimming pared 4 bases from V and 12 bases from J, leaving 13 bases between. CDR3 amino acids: CSAKGFGGQFF. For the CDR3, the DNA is TGCAGTGCTAAGGGTTTCGGGGGGCAGTTCTTC.

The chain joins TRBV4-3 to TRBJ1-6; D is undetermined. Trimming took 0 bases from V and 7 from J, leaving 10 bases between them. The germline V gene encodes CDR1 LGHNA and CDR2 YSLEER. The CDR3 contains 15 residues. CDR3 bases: TGCGCCAGCAGCCAAGAAAGGGTCGAAAATTCACCCCTCCACTTT. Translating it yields CASSQERVENSPLHF.

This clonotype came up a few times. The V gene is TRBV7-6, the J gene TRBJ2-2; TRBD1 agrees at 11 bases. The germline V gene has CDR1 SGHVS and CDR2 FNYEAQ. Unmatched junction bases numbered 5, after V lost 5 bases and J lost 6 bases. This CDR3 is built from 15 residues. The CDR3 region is CASSPRTGGPGELFF. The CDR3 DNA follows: TGTGCCAGCAGCCCACGGACAGGGGGCCCCGGGGAGCTGTTTTTT.

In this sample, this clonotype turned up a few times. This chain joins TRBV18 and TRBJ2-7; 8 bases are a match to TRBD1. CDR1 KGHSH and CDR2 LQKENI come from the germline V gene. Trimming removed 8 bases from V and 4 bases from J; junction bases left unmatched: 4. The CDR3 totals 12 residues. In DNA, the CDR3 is TGTGCCAGCGGATGGACAGGGTACGAGCAGTACTTC. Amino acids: CASGWTGYEQYF.

The CDR3 is CSAPGPGRSAHYGYTF. The CDR3 bases are TGCAGTGCACCGGGTCCGGGACGGAGCGCCCACTATGGCTACACCTTC. The genes are TRBV20-1 and TRBJ1-2; D might be TRBD1 (5 bases). Between the trimmed V and J ends, which lost 6 bases and 3 bases, there was a span of 23 bases. The CDR3 covers 16 residues. Germline CDR1 reads DFQATT; CDR2 reads SNEGSKA (reference sequence).

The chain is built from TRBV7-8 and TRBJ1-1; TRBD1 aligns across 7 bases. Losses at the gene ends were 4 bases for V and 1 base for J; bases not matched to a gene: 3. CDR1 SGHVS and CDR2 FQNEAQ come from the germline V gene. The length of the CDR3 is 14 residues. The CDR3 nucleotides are TGTGCCAGCAGCTCATGGACAGGGAACACTGAAGCTTTCTTT. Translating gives CASSSWTGNTEAFF.

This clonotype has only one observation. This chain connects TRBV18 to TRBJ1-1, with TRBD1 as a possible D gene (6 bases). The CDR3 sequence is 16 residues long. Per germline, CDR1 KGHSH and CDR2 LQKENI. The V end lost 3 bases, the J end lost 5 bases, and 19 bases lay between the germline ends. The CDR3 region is CASSPGGPREWTEAFF. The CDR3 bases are TGTGCCAGCTCACCGGGGGGGCCTCGAGAATGGACTGAAGCTTTCTTT.

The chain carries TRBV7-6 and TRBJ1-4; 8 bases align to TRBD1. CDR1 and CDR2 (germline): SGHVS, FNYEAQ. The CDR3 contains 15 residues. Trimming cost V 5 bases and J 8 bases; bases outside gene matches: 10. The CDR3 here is CASSPTGGIGEKLFF. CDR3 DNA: TGTGCCAGCAGCCCCACAGGGGGTATTGGGGAAAAACTGTTTTTT.

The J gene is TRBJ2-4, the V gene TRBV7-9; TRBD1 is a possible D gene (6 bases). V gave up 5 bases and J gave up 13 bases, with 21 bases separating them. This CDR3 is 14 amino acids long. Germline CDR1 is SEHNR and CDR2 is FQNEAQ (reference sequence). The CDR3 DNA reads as TGTGCCAGCAGCCAGTCGGAGGCTCAGGGGAGACAGTACTTC. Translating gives CASSQSEAQGRQYF.

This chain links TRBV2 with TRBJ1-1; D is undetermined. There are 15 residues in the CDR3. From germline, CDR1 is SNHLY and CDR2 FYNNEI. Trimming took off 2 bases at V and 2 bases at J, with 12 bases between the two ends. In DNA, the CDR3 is TGTGCCAGCAGTGAAATTCTATGGGGAAACACTGAAGCTTTCTTT. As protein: CASSEILWGNTEAFF.

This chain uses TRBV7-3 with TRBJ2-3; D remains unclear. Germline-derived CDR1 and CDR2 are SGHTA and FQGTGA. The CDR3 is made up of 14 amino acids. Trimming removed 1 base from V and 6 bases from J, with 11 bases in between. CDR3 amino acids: CASSLNSRADTQYF. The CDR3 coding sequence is TGTGCCAGCAGCTTAAATTCTAGGGCTGATACGCAGTATTTT. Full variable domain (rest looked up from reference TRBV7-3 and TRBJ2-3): GAGVSQTPSNKVTEKGKYVELRCDPISGHTALYWYRQSLGQGPEFLIYFQGTGAADDSGLPNDRFFAVRPEGSVSTLKIQRTERGDSAVYLCASSLNSRADTQYFGPGTRLTVL.

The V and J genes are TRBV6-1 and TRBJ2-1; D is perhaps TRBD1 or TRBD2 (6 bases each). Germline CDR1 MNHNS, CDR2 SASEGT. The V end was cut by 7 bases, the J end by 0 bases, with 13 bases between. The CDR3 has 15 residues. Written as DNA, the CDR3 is TGTGCCAGCAACGGGGGCCACGGCTCCTACAATGAGCAGTTCTTC. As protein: CASNGGHGSYNEQFF.

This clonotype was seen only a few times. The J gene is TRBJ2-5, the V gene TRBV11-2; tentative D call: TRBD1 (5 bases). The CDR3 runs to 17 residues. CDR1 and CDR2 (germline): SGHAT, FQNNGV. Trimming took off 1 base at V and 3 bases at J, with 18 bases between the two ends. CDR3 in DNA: TGTGCCAGCAGCTTAGCCTTAGATTGGACACAGAAAGAGACCCAGTACTTC. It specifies CASSLALDWTQKETQYF.